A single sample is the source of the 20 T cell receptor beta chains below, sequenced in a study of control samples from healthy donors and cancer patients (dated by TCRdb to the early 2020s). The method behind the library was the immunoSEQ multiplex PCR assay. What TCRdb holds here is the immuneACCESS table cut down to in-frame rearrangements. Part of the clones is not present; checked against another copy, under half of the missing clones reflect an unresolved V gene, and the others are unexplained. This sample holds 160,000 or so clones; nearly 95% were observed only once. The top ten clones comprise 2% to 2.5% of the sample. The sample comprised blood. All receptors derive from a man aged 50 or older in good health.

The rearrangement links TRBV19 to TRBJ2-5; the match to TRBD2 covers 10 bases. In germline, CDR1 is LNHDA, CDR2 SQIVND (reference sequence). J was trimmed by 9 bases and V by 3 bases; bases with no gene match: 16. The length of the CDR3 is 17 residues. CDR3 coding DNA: TGTGCCAGTAGTATCTCTAGCGGGAGTACTGGCCTTAGGGCCCAGTACTTC. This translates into CASSISSGSTGLRAQYF.

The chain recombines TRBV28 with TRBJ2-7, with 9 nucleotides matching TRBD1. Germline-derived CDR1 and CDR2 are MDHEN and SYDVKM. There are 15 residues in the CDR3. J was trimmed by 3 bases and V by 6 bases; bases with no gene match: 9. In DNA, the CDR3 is TGTGCCAGCAGAGATCCGGGACAGGGCGGCTACGAGCAGTACTTC. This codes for CASRDPGQGGYEQYF. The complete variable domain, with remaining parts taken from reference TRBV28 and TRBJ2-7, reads DVKVTQSSRYLVKRTGEKVFLECVQDMDHENMFWYRQDPGLGLRLIYFSYDVKMKEKGDIPEGYSVSREKKERFSLILESASTNQTSMYLCASRDPGQGGYEQYFGPGTRLTVT.

CDR3 sequence reads: CASSQDSNTEAFF. The CDR3 DNA reads as TGTGCCAGCAGTCAGGACAGCAACACTGAAGCTTTCTTT. The rearrangement uses TRBV6-5 and TRBJ1-1; D perhaps matches TRBD1 (6 bases). CDR1 and CDR2 from the germline V gene are MNHEY and SVGAGI. This CDR3 is built from 13 residues. V shed 5 bases and J shed 2 bases, with 9 bases lying between them.

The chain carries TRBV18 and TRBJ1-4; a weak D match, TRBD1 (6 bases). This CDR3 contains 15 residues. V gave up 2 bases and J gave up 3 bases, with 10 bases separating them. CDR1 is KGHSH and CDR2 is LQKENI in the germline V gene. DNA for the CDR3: TGTGCCAGCTCACCAGGGGCAGGGGCTAATGAAAAACTGTTTTTT. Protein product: CASSPGAGANEKLFF.

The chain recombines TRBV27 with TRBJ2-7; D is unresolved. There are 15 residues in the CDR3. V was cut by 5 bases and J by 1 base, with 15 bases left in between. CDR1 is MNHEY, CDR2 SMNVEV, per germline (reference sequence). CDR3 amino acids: CASSPDSGRSYEQYF. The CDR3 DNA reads TGTGCCAGCAGTCCCGACTCTGGACGATCCTACGAGCAGTACTTC.

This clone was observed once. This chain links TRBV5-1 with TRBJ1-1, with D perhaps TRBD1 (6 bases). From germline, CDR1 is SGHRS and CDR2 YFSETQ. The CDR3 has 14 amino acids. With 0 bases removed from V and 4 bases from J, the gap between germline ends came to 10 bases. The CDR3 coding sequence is TGCGCCAGCAGCTTGGGCGGGGGGCCCACTGAAGCTTTCTTT. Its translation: CASSLGGGPTEAFF.

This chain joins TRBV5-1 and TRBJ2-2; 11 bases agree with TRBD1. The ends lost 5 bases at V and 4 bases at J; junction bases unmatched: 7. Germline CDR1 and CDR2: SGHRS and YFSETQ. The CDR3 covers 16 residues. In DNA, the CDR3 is TGCGCCAGCAGAAAAGCCGGGACAGGGGGCACCGGGGAGCTGTTTTTT. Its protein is CASRKAGTGGTGELFF.

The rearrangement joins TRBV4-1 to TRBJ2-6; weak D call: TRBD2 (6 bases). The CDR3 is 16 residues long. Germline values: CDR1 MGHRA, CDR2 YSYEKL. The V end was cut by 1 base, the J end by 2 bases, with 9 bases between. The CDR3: CASSQAPGAGANVLTF. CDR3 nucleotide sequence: TGCGCCAGCAGCCAAGCCCCGGGGGCTGGGGCCAACGTCCTGACTTTC.

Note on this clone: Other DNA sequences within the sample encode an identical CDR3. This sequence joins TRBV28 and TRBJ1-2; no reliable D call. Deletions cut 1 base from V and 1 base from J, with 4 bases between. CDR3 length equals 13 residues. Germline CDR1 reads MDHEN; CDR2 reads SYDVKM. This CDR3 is CASSLYSNYGYTF. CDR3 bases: TGTGCCAGCAGTTTATACAGTAACTATGGCTACACCTTC.

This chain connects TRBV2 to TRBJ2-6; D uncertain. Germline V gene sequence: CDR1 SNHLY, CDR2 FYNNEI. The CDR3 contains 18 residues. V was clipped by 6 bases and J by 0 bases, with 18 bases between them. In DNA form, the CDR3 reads TGTGCCAGCAGAGAGTCGTTCGGTTTAGCCTCTGGGGCCAACGTCCTGACTTTC. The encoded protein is CASRESFGLASGANVLTF.

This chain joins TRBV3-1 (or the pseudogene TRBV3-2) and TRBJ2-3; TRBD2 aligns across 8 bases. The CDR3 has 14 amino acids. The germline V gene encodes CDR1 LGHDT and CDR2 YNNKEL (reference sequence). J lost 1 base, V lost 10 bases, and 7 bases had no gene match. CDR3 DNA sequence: TGTGCCACCACGGGAGGGAAGCGCACAGATACGCAGTATTTT. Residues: CATTGGKRTDTQYF.

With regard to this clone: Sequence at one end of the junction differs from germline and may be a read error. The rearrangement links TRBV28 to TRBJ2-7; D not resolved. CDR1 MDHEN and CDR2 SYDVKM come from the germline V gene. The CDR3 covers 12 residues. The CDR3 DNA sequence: TGTGCCAGCACCCGAGGTCCCTACGAGCACTACTTC. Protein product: CASTRGPYEHYF. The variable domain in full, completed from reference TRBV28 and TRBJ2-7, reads DVKVTQSSRYLVKRTGEKVFLECVQDMDHENMFWYRQDPGLGLRLIYFSYDVKMKEKGDIPEGYSVSREKKERFSLILESASTNQTSMYLCASTRGPYEHYFGPGTRLTVT.

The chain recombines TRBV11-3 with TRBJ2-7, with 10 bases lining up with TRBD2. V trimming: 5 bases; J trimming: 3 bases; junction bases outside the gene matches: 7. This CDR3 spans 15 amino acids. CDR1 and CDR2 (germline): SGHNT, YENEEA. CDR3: CASSPLAGANYEQYF. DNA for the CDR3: TGTGCCAGCAGCCCTCTAGCGGGAGCGAACTACGAGCAGTACTTC.

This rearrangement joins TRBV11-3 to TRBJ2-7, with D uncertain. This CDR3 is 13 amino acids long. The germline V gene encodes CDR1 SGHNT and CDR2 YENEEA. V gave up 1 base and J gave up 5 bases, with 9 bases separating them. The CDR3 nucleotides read TGTGCCAGCAGCTTAGGGTTTGGCAACGAGCAGTACTTC. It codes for CASSLGFGNEQYF. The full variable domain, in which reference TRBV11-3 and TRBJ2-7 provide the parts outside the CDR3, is EAGVVQSPRYKIIEKKQPVAFWCNPISGHNTLYWYLQNLGQGPELLIRYENEEAVDDSQLPKDRFSAERLKGVDSTLKIQPAELGDSAVYLCASSLGFGNEQYFGPGTRLTVT.

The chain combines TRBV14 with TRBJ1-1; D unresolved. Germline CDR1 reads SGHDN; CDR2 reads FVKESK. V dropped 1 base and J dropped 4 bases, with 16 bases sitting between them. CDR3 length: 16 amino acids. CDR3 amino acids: CASSQVGAARGTEAFF. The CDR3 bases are TGTGCCAGCAGCCAAGTGGGCGCGGCCCGGGGCACTGAAGCTTTCTTT.

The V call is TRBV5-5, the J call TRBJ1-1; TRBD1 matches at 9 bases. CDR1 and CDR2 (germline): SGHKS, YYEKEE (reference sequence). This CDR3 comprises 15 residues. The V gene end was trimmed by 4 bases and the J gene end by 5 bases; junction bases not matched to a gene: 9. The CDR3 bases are TGTGCCAGCAGCACTGCCGGGACAGGGAAGACTGAAGCTTTCTTT. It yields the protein CASSTAGTGKTEAFF. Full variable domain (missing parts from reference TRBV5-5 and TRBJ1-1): DAGVTQSPTHLIKTRGQQVTLRCSPISGHKSVSWYQQVLGQGPQFIFQYYEKEERGRGNFPDRFSARQFPNYSSELNVNALLLGDSALYLCASSTAGTGKTEAFFGQGTRLTVV.

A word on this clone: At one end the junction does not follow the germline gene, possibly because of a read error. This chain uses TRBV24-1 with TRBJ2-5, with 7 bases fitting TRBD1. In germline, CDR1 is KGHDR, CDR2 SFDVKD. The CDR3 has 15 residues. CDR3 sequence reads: CATSDSGTDQVTQYF. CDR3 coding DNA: TGTGCCACCAGTGATTCCGGGACAGACCAAGTGACCCAGTACTTC.

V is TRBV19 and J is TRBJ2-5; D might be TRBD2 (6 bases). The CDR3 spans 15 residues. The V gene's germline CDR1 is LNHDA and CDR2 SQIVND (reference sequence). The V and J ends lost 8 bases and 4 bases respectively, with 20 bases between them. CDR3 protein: CASSPGLLKRETQYF. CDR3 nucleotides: TGTGCCAGTTCCCCGGGACTCCTTAAGCGAGAGACCCAGTACTTC. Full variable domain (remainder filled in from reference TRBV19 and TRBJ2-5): DGGITQSPKYLFRKEGQNVTLSCEQNLNHDAMYWYRQDPGQGLRLIYYSQIVNDFQKGDIAEGYSVSREKKESFPLTVTSAQKNPTAFYLCASSPGLLKRETQYFGPGTRLLVL.

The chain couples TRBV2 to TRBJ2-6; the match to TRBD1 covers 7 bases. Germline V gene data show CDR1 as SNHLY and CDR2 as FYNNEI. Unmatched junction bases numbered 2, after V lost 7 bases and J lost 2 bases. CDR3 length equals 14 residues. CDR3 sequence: CASNRGAGANVLTF. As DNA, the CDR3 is TGTGCCAGCAACAGGGGTGCTGGGGCCAACGTCCTGACTTTC.

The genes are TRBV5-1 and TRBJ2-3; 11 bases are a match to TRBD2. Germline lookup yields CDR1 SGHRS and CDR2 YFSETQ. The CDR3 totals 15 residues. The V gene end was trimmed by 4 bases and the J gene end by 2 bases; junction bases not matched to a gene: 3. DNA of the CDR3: TGCGCCAGCAGCGGGACTAGCGGAGACACAGATACGCAGTATTTT. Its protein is CASSGTSGDTDTQYF.